This T cell receptor (beta chain) is from a study of CD8 T cells in Susac syndrome. Across the whole study: Patients with Susac syndrome were therapy-naive, treated with corticosteroids, or treated with intravenous immunoglobulin alone when blood was collected.

Reverse transcription of 0.5 to 1 ug RNA was performed with random hexamers. Each CDR3 protein is one row after TCRdb ran MiXCR on the immunoSEQ multiplex PCR reads. The sample has under 150,000 distinct CDR3 sequences; approximately 94% are singletons. Study-level points and caveats: CD4+ repertoires of Susac syndrome patients lacked detectable clonal expansion.

In regard to this clonotype: Its antigen is not known.

This CDR3 has 12 amino acids. V shed 2 bases and J shed 3 bases, with 7 bases lying between them. Germline CDR1 is SQVTM and CDR2 is ANQGSEA. CD8+ and CD4+ blood T cells underwent TCR beta sequencing. The receptor's source is a human donor with Susac syndrome. The sequenced material came from CD4+ T cells from PBMCs. The V and J genes are TRBV29-1 and TRBJ1-2, with D uncertain. CDR3 protein: CSVELTDYGYTF. In DNA form, the CDR3 reads TGCAGCGTTGAACTCACAGACTATGGCTACACCTTC.